This T cell receptor (beta chain) derives from a study of cytomegalovirus exposure and HLA in healthy donors. Overall study results and limits: Most TCR sequences proved rare, with some public TCRs found in many donors.

Germline V gene data show CDR1 as SGHAT and CDR2 as FQNNGV. The V and J ends lost 3 bases and 2 bases respectively, with 10 bases between them. The CDR3 spans 14 residues. Profiled with immunoSEQ multiplex PCR; TCRdb holds only in-frame clones, not every one. The repertoire holds around 190,000 clones, more than 75% seen once, with more than 1.1% in the top ten. Comments on this clone: Its specificity is unknown.

The chain recombines TRBV11-2 with TRBJ2-5; no reliable D call. The specimen sequenced was PBMCs. The receptor comes from a woman aged 18 to 35 in good health and CMV-seronegative. In DNA form, the CDR3 reads TGTGCCAGCAGCTTCAATTGGCGGCAAGAGACCCAGTACTTC. It specifies CASSFNWRQETQYF.